What follows are 10 T cell receptor beta chains derived from one specimen sequenced in a study of blood T cell repertoires in COVID-19. Clones were sequenced by immunoSEQ multiplex PCR, and TCRdb holds only the in-frame ones, with some missing. The data show about 190,000 clones, with 84% seen just once and roughly 3.2% held by the top ten. Sequencing input: PBMCs or T cells enriched from blood (not recorded which). These receptors came from a woman in her twenties or thirties who had recovered from COVID-19.

This clone has only one observation. The rearrangement links TRBV5-6 to TRBJ1-5, with 7 bases lining up with TRBD1. The CDR3 contains 15 residues. Germline CDR1 SGHDT, CDR2 YYEEEE. The junction had 6 bases not matched to a gene; V was cut back by 4 bases and J by 2 bases. CDR3 protein: CASSRQGSGNQPQHF. The CDR3 DNA reads as TGTGCCAGCAGCCGACAGGGATCCGGCAATCAGCCCCAGCATTTT.

This clone appeared a few times. V is TRBV5-1 and J is TRBJ1-4; 8 bases line up with TRBD1. In germline, CDR1 is SGHRS, CDR2 YFSETQ. CDR3 length equals 15 residues. V dropped 4 bases and J dropped 7; count of bases not matched to a gene: 9. CDR3 amino acids: CASSVGQGRAEKLFF. The CDR3 nucleotides are TGCGCCAGCAGCGTAGGACAGGGAAGGGCTGAAAAACTGTTTTTT.

This clone appeared once. This chain links TRBV28 with TRBJ2-3; TRBD2 aligns across 12 bases. The CDR3 covers 16 residues. V dropped 6 bases and J dropped 2; count of bases not matched to a gene: 6. Per the germline V gene, CDR1 is MDHEN and CDR2 is SYDVKM. The CDR3 DNA reads TGTGCCAGCAGCCGAGGACTAGCGGGGAACACAGATACGCAGTATTTT. Its protein product is CASSRGLAGNTDTQYF.

CDR3: CSVVAGLQDEKLFF. CDR3 DNA: TGCAGCGTTGTAGCGGGACTCCAGGATGAAAAACTGTTTTTT. V gene TRBV29-1 combines with J gene TRBJ1-4; tentatively, D is TRBD1 (5 bases). V gave up 4 bases and J gave up 6 bases, with 15 bases separating them. The CDR3 is made up of 14 amino acids. Per germline, CDR1 SQVTM and CDR2 ANQGSEA.

CDR3 residues: CASSIEGYREPQHF. The CDR3 DNA is TGTGCCAGTAGTATTGAGGGCTATCGGGAGCCCCAGCATTTT. The chain has TRBV19 and TRBJ1-5; D not certain. The germline V and J ends were trimmed by 3 bases and 8 bases, with 14 bases remaining between them. From germline, CDR1 is LNHDA and CDR2 SQIVND (reference sequence). CDR3 length equals 14 residues.

This clone appeared a single time. The rearrangement links TRBV5-1 to TRBJ1-2; 9 bases match TRBD1. Germline lookup yields CDR1 SGHRS and CDR2 YFSETQ. CDR3 size: 14 residues. J was trimmed by 6 bases and V by 2 bases; bases with no gene match: 5. CDR3 DNA: TGCGCCAGCAGCTTAGGGACAGGGACCCATGGCTACACCTTC. Residues: CASSLGTGTHGYTF.

This sequence joins TRBV18 and TRBJ2-3; TRBD2 aligns across 14 bases. CDR1 KGHSH and CDR2 LQKENI come from the germline V gene. The V gene end was trimmed by 1 base and the J gene end by 4 bases; junction bases not matched to a gene: 7. This CDR3 contains 18 residues. This CDR3 is CASSPLRPGLAGADTQYF. The DNA of the CDR3 is TGTGCCAGCTCACCACTACGACCGGGACTAGCGGGGGCAGATACGCAGTATTTT. The whole variable domain, filled in from reference TRBV18 and TRBJ2-3, reads NAGVMQNPRHLVRRRGQEARLRCSPMKGHSHVYWYRQLPEEGLKFMVYLQKENIIDESGMPKERFSAEFPKEGPSILRIQQVVRGDSAAYFCASSPLRPGLAGADTQYFGPGTRLTVL.

The rearrangement links TRBV4-1 to TRBJ2-7; TRBD2 is a possible D gene (6 bases). V was trimmed by 3 bases and J by 2 bases, leaving 20 bases between them. This CDR3 region has 17 residues. Germline V CDR1 and CDR2: MGHRA, YSYEKL. This CDR3 reads CASSHPRGYSDAYEQYF. The CDR3, as DNA: TGCGCCAGCAGCCACCCCCGGGGGTACTCGGATGCCTACGAGCAGTACTTC.

The CDR3: CASSSGQGAIIGELFF. The CDR3 DNA follows: TGTGCCAGCAGTTCGGGACAGGGGGCGATCATCGGGGAGCTGTTTTTT. V and J are TRBV28 and TRBJ2-2, with 12 bases matching TRBD1. Per the germline V gene, CDR1 is MDHEN and CDR2 is SYDVKM. The junction had 7 bases not matched to a gene; V was cut back by 4 bases and J by 7 bases. This CDR3 has 16 residues.

The V gene is TRBV5-1, the J gene TRBJ1-1; the match to TRBD1 covers 9 bases. Germline CDR1 is SGHRS and CDR2 is YFSETQ. The CDR3 has 15 residues. Trimming took 1 base from V and 2 from J; bases not matched to a gene: 3. CDR3 residues: CASSLLGQGNTEAFF. In DNA, the CDR3 is TGCGCCAGCAGCTTGTTGGGACAGGGCAACACTGAAGCTTTCTTT.